This T cell receptor (beta chain) originates from a study of T-cell memory formation after mild COVID-19. The length of the CDR3 is 14 residues. Germline V lookup: CDR1 MNHEY, CDR2 SMNVEV (reference sequence). Trimming shortened V by 10 bases and J by 0 bases, and 12 bases separated the two germline ends. MiXCR was run by TCRdb on the 5' RACE reads, yielding one entry per CDR3 protein. The sample has 390,000 or so distinct CDR3 sequences; about 15% are singletons. This clonotype was detected a few times. The chain recombines TRBV27 with TRBJ2-2, with a weak D call TRBD1 (7 bases). The sample comprised PBMCs or a T cell subset sorted from them (not recorded which). The sequence was obtained from a man aged 18 to 29 who had mild COVID-19 (a few samples of this study predate the infection). Cell type and time point are not known. CDR3 protein: CATRGTANTGELFF. The DNA of the CDR3 is TGTGCCACCCGCGGGACAGCGAACACCGGGGAGCTGTTTTTT.